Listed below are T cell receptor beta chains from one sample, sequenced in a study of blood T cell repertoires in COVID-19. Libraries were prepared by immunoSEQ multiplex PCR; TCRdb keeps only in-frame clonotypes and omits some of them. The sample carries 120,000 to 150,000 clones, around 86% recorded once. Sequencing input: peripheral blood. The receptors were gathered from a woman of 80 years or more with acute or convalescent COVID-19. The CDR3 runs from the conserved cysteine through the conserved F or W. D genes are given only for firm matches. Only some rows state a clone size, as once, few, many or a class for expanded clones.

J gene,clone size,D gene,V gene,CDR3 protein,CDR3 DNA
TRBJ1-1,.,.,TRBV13,CASSRTANLNTEAFF,TGTGCCAGCAGCCGGACAGCAAACCTGAACACTGAAGCTTTCTTT
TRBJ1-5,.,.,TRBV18,CASSPLGGYNQPQHF,TGTGCCAGCTCACCACTGGGGGGATACAATCAGCCCCAGCATTTT
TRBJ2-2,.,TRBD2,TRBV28,CASSFILAGREGAGELFF,TGTGCCAGCAGTTTTATTTTAGCGGGACGCGAAGGGGCCGGGGAGCTGTTTTTT
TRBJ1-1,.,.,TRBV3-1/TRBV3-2,CASSREGVFRTEAFF,TGTGCCAGCAGCCGCGAAGGGGTCTTTCGCACTGAAGCTTTCTTT
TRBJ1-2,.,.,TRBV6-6,CASSYCPGGECGYTF,TGTGCCAGCAGTTACTGCCCCGGGGGGGAGTGTGGCTACACCTTC
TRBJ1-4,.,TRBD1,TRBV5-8,CASSPRQGFEKLFF,TGTGCCAGCAGCCCGAGACAGGGTTTTGAAAAACTGTTTTTT
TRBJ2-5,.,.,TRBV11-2,CASSLGTGQETQYF,TGTGCCAGCAGCTTAGGAACCGGGCAAGAGACCCAGTACTTC
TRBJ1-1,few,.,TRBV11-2,CASSSLQVWGRGGATEAFF,TGTGCCAGCAGCTCCCTCCAAGTTTGGGGGAGGGGAGGTGCCACTGAAGCTTTCTTT
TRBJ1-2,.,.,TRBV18,CASSPRFGGASYGYTF,TGTGCCAGCTCACCACGGTTCGGGGGTGCAAGCTATGGCTACACCTTC
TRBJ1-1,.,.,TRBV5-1,CASSLGRNTEAFF,TGCGCCAGCAGCTTGGGGAGGAACACTGAAGCTTTCTTT
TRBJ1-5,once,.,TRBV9,CASSAQGGNQPQHF,TGTGCCAGCAGCGCACAGGGAGGCAATCAGCCCCAGCATTTT
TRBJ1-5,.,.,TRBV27,CASSLLAGNQPQHF,TGTGCCAGCAGTTTATTAGCAGGGAACCAGCCCCAGCATTTT
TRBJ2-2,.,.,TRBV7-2,CASRSGGGNTGELFF,TGTGCCAGCAGGAGTGGTGGCGGTAACACCGGGGAGCTGTTTTTT
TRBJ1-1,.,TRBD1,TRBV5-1,CASSLLTGPIKNTEAFF,TGCGCCAGCAGCTTGTTGACAGGGCCAATAAAGAACACTGAAGCTTTCTTT
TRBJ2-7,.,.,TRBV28,CASSPPGVSYEQYF,TGTGCCAGCAGTCCACCAGGGGTCTCCTACGAGCAGTACTTC
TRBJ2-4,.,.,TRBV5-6,CASSLIALTAKNIQYF,TGTGCCAGCAGCTTGATTGCTCTAACGGCCAAAAACATTCAGTACTTC
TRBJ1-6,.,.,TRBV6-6,CASSYEGYDSPLHF,TGTGCCAGCAGTTACGAGGGTTATGATTCACCCCTCCACTTT
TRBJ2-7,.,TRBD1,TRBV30,CAFGPGTGGISEQYF,TGTGCCTTCGGTCCCGGGACAGGGGGTATCAGCGAGCAGTACTTC
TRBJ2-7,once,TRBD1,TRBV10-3,CAIKAQQGLYEQYF,TGTGCCATTAAGGCCCAACAGGGGCTCTACGAGCAGTACTTC
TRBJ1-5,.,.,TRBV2,CASSYRVGNQPQHF,TGTGCCAGCAGTTACAGGGTTGGCAATCAGCCCCAGCATTTT
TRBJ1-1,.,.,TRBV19,CASSTLRNTEAFF,TGTGCCAGTAGTACGCTGAGAAACACTGAAGCTTTCTTT
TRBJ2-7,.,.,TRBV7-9,CASSLASDRTDYEQYF,TGTGCCAGCAGCTTAGCATCGGACAGAACTGACTACGAGCAGTACTTC
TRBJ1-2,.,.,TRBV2,CASSEASNRVGYTF,TGTGCCAGCAGTGAAGCTTCCAACAGGGTTGGCTACACCTTC
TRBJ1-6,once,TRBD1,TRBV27,CASSLGSRGAYNSPLHF,TGTGCCAGCAGTTTAGGGTCCAGGGGGGCCTATAATTCACCCCTCCACTTT
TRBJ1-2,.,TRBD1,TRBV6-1,CASSEGGAGDSYGYTF,TGTGCCAGCAGTGAAGGTGGGGCAGGGGACAGCTATGGCTACACCTTC
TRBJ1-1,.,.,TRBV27,CASSLYSRYTEAFF,TGTGCCAGCAGTTTATACTCCAGGTATACTGAAGCTTTCTTT
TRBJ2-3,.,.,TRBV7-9,CASSLALAVSTDTQYF,TGTGCCAGCAGCTTAGCGCTAGCAGTAAGCACAGATACGCAGTATTTT
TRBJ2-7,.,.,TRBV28,CASSLGVGYEQYF,TGTGCCAGCAGTTTAGGAGTTGGCTACGAGCAGTACTTC
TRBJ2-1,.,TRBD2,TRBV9,CASSAGLAGNLGDEQFF,TGTGCCAGCAGCGCGGGACTAGCGGGGAATCTTGGCGATGAGCAGTTCTTC
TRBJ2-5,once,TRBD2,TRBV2,CASSRLAGGKAQYF,TGTGCCAGCAGTCGACTAGCGGGGGGAAAGGCCCAGTACTTC
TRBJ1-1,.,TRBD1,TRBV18,CASSRQGMNTEAFF,TGTGCCAGCTCACGACAGGGGATGAACACTGAAGCTTTCTTT
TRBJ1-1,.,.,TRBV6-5,CASRNRAYSNTEAFF,TGTGCCAGCAGAAACAGGGCGTATTCGAACACTGAAGCTTTCTTT
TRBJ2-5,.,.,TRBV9,CASSPFGGREETQYF,TGTGCCAGCAGCCCCTTTGGGGGCAGAGAAGAGACCCAGTACTTC
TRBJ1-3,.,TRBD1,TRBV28,CASSLQGAGNTIYF,TGTGCCAGCAGTTTACAGGGGGCTGGAAACACCATATATTTT
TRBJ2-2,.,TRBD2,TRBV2,CASRKRGGKGGELFF,TGTGCCAGCAGGAAGCGGGGGGGCAAAGGCGGGGAGCTGTTTTTT
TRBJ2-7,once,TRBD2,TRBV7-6,CASSPRVAGGSYEQYF,TGTGCCAGCAGCCCCCGGGTAGCGGGGGGGTCCTACGAGCAGTACTTC